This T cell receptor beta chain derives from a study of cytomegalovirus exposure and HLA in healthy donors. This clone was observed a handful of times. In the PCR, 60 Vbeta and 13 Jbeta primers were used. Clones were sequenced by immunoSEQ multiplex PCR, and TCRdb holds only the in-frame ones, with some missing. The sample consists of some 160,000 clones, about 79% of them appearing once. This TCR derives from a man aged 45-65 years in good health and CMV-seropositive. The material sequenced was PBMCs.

The CDR3 loop reads CASSLARDRMNTEAFF. The CDR3 region has the DNA TGTGCCAGCAGCCTAGCCCGGGACAGGATGAACACTGAAGCTTTCTTT. The chain uses TRBV9 and TRBJ1-1, with 8 bases identical to TRBD1. CDR1 is SGDLS, CDR2 YYNGEE, per germline. CDR3 length equals 16 residues. V shed 4 bases, J shed 0 bases, and the junction held 8 bases outside the gene matches.